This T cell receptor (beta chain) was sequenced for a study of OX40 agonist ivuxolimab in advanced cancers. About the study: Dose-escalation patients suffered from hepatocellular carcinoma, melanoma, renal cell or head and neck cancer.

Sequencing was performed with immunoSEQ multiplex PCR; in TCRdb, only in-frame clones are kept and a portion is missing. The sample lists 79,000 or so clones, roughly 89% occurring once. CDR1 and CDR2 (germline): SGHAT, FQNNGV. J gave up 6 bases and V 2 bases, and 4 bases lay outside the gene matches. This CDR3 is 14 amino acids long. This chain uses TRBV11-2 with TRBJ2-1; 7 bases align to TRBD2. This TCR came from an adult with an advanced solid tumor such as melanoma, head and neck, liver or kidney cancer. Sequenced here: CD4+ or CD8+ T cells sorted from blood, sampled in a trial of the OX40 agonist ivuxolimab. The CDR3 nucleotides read TGTGCCAGCAGCTTATGGGAGGGCCCCAATGAGCAGTTCTTC. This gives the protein CASSLWEGPNEQFF. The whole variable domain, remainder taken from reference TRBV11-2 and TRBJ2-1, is EAGVAQSPRYKIIEKRQSVAFWCNPISGHATLYWYQQILGQGPKLLIQFQNNGVVDDSQLPKDRFSAERLKGVDSTLKIQPAKLEDSAVYLCASSLWEGPNEQFFGPGTRLTVL.